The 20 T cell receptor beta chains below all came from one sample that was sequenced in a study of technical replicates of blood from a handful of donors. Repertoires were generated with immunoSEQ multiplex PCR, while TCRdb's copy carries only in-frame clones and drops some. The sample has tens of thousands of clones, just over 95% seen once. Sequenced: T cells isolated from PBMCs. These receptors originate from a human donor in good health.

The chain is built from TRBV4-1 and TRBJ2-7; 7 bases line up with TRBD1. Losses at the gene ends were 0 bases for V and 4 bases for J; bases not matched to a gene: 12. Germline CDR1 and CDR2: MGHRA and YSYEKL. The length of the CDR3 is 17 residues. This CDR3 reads CASSQDRPRAGGYEQYF. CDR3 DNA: TGCGCCAGCAGCCAAGATCGGCCTCGGGCAGGGGGTTACGAGCAGTACTTC.

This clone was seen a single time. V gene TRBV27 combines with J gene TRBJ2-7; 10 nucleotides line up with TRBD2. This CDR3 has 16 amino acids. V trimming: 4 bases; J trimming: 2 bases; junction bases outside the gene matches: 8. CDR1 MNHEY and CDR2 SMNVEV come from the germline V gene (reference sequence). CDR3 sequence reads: CASSSLLAGTTYEQYF. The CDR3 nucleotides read TGTGCCAGCAGTTCTCTACTAGCGGGGACCACCTACGAGCAGTACTTC.

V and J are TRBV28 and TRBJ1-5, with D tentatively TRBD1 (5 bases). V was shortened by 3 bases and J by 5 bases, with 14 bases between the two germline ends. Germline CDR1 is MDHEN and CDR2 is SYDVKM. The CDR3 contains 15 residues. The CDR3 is CASSLGPAFYQPQHF. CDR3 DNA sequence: TGTGCCAGCAGTTTGGGGCCAGCATTTTATCAGCCCCAGCATTTT.

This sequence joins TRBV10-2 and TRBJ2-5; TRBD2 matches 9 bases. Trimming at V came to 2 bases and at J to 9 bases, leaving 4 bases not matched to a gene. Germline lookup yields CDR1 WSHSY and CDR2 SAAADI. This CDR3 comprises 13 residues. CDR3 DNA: TGCGCCAGCAGTGAGGCGGGGGGGTTGGCCCAGTACTTC. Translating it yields CASSEAGGLAQYF.

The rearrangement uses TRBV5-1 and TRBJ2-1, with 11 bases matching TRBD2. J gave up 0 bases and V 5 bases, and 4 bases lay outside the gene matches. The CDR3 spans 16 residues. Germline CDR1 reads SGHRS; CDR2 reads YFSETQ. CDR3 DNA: TGCGCCAGCAGACCCACTAGCGGGAGCTCCTACAATGAGCAGTTCTTC. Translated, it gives CASRPTSGSSYNEQFF. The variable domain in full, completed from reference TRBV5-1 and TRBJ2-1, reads KAGVTQTPRYLIKTRGQQVTLSCSPISGHRSVSWYQQTPGQGLQFLFEYFSETQRNKGNFPGRFSGRQFSNSRSEMNVSTLELGDSALYLCASRPTSGSSYNEQFFGPGTRLTVL.

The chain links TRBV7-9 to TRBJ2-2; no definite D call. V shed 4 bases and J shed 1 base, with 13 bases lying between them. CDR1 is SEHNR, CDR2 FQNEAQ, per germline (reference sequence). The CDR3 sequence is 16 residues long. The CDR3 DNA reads TGTGCCAGCAGCTCCCACCGGGTTCTGAACACCGGGGAGCTGTTTTTT. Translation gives CASSSHRVLNTGELFF.

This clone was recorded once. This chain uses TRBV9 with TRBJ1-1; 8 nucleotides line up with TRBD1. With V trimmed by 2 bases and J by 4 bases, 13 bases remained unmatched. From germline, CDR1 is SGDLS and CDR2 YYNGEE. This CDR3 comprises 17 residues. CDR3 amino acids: CASSVGRAGGERTEAFF. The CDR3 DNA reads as TGTGCCAGCAGCGTCGGGCGGGCAGGGGGCGAGCGCACTGAAGCTTTCTTT.

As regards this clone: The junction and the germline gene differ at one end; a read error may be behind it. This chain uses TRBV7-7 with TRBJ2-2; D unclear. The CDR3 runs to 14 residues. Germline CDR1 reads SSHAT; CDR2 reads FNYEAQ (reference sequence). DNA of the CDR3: TGTGCTAGCAGCTTAGGTCCGGTAGCCGGGGAGCTGTTTTTT. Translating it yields CASSLGPVAGELFF.

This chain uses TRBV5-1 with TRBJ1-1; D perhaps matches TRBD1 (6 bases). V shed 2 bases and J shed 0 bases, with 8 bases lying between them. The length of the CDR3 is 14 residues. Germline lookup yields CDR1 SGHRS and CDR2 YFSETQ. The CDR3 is CASSLQGMNTEAFF. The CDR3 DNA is TGCGCCAGCAGCTTACAGGGTATGAACACTGAAGCTTTCTTT.

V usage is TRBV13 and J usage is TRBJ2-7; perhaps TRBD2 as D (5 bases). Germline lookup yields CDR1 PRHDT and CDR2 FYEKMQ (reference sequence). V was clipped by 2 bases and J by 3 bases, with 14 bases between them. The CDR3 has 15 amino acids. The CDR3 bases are TGTGCCAGCAGCTTACATGACGGGGAGTTCTACGAGCAGTACTTC. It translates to CASSLHDGEFYEQYF.

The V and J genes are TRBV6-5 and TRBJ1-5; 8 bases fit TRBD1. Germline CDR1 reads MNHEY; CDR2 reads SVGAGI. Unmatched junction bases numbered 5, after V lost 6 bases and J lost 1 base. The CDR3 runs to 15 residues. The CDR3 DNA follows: TGTGCCAGCAGGCTACAGGGGGGCAGCAATCAGCCCCAGCATTTT. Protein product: CASRLQGGSNQPQHF.

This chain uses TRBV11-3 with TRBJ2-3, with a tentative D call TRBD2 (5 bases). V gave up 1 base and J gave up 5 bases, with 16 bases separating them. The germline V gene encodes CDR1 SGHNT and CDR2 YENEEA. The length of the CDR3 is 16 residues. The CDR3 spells CASSLVFLASQDTQYF. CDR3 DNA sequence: TGTGCCAGCAGCTTAGTCTTCTTGGCTAGCCAAGATACGCAGTATTTT. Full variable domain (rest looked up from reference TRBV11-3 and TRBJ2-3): EAGVVQSPRYKIIEKKQPVAFWCNPISGHNTLYWYLQNLGQGPELLIRYENEEAVDDSQLPKDRFSAERLKGVDSTLKIQPAELGDSAVYLCASSLVFLASQDTQYFGPGTRLTVL.

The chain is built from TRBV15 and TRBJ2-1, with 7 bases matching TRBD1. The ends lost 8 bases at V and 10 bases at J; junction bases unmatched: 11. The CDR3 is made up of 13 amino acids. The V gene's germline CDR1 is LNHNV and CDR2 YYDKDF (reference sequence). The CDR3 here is CATADRANMEQFF. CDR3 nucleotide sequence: TGTGCCACCGCAGACAGGGCCAATATGGAGCAGTTCTTC. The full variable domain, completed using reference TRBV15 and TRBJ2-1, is DAMVIQNPRYQVTQFGKPVTLSCSQTLNHNVMYWYQQKSSQAPKLLFHYYDKDFNNEADTPDNFQSRRPNTSFCFLDIRSPGLGDTAMYLCATADRANMEQFFGPGTRLTVL.

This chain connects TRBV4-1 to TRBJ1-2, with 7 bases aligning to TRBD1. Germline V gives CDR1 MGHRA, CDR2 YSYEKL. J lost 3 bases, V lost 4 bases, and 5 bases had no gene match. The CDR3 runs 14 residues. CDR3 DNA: TGCGCCAGCAGCCCCCGGGGGACAGACTATGGCTACACCTTC. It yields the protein CASSPRGTDYGYTF.

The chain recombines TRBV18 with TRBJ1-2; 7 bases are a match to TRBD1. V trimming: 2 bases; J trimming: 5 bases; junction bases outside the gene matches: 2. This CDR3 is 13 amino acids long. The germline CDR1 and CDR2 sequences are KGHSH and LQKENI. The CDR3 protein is CASSPGTDYGYTF. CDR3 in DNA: TGTGCCAGCTCACCAGGGACAGATTATGGCTACACCTTC.

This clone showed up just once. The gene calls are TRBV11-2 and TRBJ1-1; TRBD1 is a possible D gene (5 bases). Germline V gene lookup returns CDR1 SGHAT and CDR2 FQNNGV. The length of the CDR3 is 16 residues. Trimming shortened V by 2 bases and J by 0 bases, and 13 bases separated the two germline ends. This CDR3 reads CASSLFRGNLNTEAFF. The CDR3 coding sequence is TGTGCCAGCAGCTTATTTAGGGGAAACCTGAACACTGAAGCTTTCTTT.

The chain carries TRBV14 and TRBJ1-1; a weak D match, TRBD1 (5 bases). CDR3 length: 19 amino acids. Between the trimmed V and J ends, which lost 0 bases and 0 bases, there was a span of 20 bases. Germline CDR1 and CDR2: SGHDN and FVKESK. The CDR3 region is CASSQDRWGAKSMNTEAFF. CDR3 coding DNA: TGTGCCAGCAGCCAAGATCGATGGGGCGCGAAATCTATGAACACTGAAGCTTTCTTT.

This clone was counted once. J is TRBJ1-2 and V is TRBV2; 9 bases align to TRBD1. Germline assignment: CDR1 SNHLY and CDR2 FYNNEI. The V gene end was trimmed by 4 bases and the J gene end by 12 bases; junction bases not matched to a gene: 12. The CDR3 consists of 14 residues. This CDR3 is CASSAGTGFFLHTF. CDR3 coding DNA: TGTGCCAGCAGTGCCGGGACAGGGTTTTTTTTACACACCTTC.

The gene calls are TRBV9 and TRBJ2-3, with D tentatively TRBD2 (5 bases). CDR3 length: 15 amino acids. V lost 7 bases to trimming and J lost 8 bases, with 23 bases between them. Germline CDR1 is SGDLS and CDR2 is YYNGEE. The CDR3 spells CASGPPSNSAGTQYF. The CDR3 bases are TGTGCCAGCGGGCCCCCCTCGAACTCGGCGGGTACGCAGTATTTT.

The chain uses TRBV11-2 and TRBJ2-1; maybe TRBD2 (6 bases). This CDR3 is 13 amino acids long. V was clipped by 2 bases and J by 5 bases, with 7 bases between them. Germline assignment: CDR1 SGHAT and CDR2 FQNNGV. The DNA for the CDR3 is TGTGCCAGCAGCTTATGGAGGGACAATGAGCAGTTCTTC. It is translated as CASSLWRDNEQFF.